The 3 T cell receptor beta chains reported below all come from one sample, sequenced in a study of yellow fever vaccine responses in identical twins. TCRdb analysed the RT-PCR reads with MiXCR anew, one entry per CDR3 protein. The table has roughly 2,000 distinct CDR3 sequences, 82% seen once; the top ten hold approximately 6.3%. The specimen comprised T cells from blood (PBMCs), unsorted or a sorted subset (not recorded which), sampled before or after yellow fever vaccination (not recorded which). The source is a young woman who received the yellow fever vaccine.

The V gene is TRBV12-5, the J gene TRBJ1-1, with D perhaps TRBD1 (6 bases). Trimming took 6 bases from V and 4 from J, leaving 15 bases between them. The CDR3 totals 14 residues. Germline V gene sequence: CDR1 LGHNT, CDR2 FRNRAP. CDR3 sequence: CASGFSGTTTEAFF. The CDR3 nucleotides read TGTGCTAGTGGCTTTTCCGGGACAACCACTGAAGCTTTCTTT.

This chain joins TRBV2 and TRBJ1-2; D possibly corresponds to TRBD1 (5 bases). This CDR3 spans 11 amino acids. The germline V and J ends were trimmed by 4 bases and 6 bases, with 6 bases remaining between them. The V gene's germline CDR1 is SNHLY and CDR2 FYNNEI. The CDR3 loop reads CASSGGDGYTF. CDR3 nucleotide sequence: TGTGCCAGCAGTGGAGGGGATGGCTACACCTTC.

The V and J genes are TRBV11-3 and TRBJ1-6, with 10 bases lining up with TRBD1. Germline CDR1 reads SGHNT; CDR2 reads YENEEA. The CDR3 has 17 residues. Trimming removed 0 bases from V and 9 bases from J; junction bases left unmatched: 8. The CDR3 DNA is TGTGCCAGCAGCTTAGAATCCCCGACAGGGGGCACTTCACCCCTCCACTTT. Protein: CASSLESPTGGTSPLHF. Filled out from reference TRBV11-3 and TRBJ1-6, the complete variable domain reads EAGVVQSPRYKIIEKKQPVAFWCNPISGHNTLYWYLQNLGQGPELLIRYENEEAVDDSQLPKDRFSAERLKGVDSTLKIQPAELGDSAVYLCASSLESPTGGTSPLHFGNGTRLTVT.